This T cell receptor beta chain appears in the sequencing data of a study of OX40 agonist ivuxolimab in advanced cancers. Study at large: Clinicians treated patients with ivuxolimab, an agonistic anti-OX40 (CD134) antibody.

On this clone itself: What it binds is not known.

The germline gives CDR1 GTSNPN, CDR2 SVGIG (reference sequence). The length of the CDR3 is 13 residues. The V end lost 2 bases, the J end lost 7 bases, and 15 bases lay between the germline ends. The timepoints at which blood was sampled were baseline, cycle 4 day 1, and cycle 7 day 1. Notes on the study in general: At 0.1 to 3.0 mg/kg and by week 6, clonal expansion occurred in CD4+ and CD8+ blood T cells.

Generated by immunoSEQ multiplex PCR, the TCRdb table keeps only in-frame clones and is missing some. Counted here are tens of thousands of clones, 85% to 90% occurring once; the ten biggest clones make up less than 1.1%. The source is an adult with an advanced solid tumor such as melanoma, head and neck, liver or kidney cancer. The sample in question was CD4+ or CD8+ T cells sorted from blood, obtained in a trial of the OX40 agonist ivuxolimab. The chain uses TRBV30 and TRBJ2-7; D might be TRBD1 (6 bases). CDR3 amino acids: CAWSTGRGAEQYF. In nucleotides, the CDR3 is TGTGCCTGGAGTACGGGCAGGGGAGCGGAGCAGTACTTC. The full variable domain, completed using reference TRBV30 and TRBJ2-7, is SQTIHQWPATLVQPVGSPLSLECTVEGTSNPNLYWYRQAAGRGLQLLFYSVGIGQISSEVPQNLSASRPQDRQFILSSKKLLLSDSGFYLCAWSTGRGAEQYFGPGTRLTVT.